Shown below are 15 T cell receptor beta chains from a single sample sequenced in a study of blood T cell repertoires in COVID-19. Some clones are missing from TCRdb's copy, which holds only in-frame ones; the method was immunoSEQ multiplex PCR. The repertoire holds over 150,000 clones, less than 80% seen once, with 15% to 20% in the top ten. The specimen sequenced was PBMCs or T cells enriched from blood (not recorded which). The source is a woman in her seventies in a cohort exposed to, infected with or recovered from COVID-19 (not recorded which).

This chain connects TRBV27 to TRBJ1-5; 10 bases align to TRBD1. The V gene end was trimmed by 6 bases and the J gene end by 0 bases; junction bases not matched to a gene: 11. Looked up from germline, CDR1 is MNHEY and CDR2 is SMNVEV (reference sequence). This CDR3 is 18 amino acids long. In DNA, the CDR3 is TGTGCCAGCAGAGGTGGGACAGGGGCCTTGGGTAGCAATCAGCCCCAGCATTTT. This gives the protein CASRGGTGALGSNQPQHF.

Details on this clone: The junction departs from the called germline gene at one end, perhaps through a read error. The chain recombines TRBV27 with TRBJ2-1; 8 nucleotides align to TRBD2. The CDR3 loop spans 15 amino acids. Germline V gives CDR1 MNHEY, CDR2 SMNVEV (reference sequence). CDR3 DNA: TGTGCCAGCTGTTTATACGGGAGGGGGGGGAATGAGCAGTTCTTC. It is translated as CASCLYGRGGNEQFF.

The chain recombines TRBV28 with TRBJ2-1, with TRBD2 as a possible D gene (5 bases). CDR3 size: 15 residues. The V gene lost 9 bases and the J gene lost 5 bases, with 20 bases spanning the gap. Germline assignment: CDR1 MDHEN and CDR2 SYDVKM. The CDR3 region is CASHEAGPGDNEQFF. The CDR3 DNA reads TGTGCCAGTCACGAAGCTGGGCCCGGGGACAATGAGCAGTTCTTC.

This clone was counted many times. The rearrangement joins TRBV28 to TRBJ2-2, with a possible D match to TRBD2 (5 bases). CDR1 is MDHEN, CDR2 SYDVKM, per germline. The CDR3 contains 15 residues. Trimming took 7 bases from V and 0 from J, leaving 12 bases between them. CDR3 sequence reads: CASNGGLSNTGELFF. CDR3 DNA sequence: TGTGCCAGCAATGGAGGACTTTCGAACACCGGGGAGCTGTTTTTT.

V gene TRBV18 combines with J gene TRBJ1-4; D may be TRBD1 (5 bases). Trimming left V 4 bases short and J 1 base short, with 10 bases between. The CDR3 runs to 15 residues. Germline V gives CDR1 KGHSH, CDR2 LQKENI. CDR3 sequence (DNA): TGTGCCAGCTCACTCATGACAGAAACTAATGAAAAACTGTTTTTT. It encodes CASSLMTETNEKLFF.

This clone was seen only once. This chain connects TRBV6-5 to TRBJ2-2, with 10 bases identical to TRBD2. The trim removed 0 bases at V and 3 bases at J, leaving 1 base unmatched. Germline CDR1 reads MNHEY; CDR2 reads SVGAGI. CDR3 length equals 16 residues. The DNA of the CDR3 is TGTGCCAGCAGTTACTCAGCGGGAGGGGACACCGGGGAGCTGTTTTTT. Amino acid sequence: CASSYSAGGDTGELFF.

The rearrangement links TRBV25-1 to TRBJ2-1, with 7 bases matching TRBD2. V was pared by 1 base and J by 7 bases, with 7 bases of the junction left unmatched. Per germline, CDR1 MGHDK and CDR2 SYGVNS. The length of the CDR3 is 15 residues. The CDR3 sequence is CASSELGGRGNEQFF. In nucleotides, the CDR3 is TGTGCCAGCAGTGAATTGGGCGGGAGAGGGAATGAGCAGTTCTTC.

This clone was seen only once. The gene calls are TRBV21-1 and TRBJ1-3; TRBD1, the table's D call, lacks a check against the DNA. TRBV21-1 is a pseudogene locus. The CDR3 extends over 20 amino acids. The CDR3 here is CASSKRGARKQGALGNTIYF. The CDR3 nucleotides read TGTGCCAGCAGCAAAAGGGGCGCACGGAAACAGGGGGCGCTTGGAAACACCATATATTTT.

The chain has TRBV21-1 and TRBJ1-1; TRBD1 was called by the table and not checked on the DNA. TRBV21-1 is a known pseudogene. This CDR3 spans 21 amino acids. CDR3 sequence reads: CASSKAVTHAWQAKPNTEAFF. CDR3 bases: TGTGCCAGCAGCAAAGCGGTCACCCATGCATGGCAGGCTAAACCGAACACTGAAGCTTTCTTT.

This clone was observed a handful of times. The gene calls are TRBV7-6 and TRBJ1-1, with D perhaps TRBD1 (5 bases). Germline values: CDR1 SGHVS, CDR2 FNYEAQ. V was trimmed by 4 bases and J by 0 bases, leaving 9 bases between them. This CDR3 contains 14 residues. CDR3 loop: CASSSWGMNTEAFF. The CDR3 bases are TGTGCCAGCAGCTCCTGGGGCATGAACACTGAAGCTTTCTTT.

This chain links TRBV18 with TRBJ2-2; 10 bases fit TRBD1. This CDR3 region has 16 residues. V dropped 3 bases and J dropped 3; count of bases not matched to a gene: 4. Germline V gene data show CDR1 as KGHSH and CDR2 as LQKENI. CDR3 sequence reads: CASSPRQGADTGELFF. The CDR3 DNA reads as TGTGCCAGCTCACCCAGACAGGGGGCCGACACCGGGGAGCTGTTTTTT.

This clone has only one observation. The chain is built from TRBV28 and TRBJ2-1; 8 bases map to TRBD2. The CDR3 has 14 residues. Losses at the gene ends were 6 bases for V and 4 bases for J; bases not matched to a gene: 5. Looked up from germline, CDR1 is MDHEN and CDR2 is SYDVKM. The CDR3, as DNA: TGTGCCAGCAGAATAGCGGGACTTTACAATGAGCAGTTCTTC. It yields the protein CASRIAGLYNEQFF. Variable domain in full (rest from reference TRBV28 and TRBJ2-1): DVKVTQSSRYLVKRTGEKVFLECVQDMDHENMFWYRQDPGLGLRLIYFSYDVKMKEKGDIPEGYSVSREKKERFSLILESASTNQTSMYLCASRIAGLYNEQFFGPGTRLTVL.

CDR3: CASSQGQVSTDTQYF. The CDR3 coding sequence is TGTGCCAGCAGCCAGGGACAGGTGAGCACAGATACGCAGTATTTT. The chain recombines TRBV9 with TRBJ2-3; 8 nucleotides line up with TRBD1. Germline V gene data show CDR1 as SGDLS and CDR2 as YYNGEE. With 4 bases clipped from V and 0 bases from J, the junction kept 4 bases outside the gene matches. The CDR3 totals 15 residues.

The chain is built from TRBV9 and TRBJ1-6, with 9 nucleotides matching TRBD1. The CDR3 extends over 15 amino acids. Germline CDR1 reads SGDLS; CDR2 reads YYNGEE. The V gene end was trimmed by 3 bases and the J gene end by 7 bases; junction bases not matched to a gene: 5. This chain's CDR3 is CASSGGQGRNSPLHF. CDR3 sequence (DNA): TGTGCCAGCAGCGGCGGACAGGGGCGAAATTCACCCCTCCACTTT. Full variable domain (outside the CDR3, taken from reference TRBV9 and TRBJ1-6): DSGVTQTPKHLITATGQRVTLRCSPRSGDLSVYWYQQSLDQGLQFLIQYYNGEERAKGNILERFSAQQFPDLHSELNLSSLELGDSALYFCASSGGQGRNSPLHFGNGTRLTVT.

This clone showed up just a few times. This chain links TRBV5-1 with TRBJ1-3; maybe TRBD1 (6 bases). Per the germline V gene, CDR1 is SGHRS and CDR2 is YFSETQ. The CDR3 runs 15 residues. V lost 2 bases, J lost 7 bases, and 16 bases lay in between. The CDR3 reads CASSFFPGASNTIYF. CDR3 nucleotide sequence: TGCGCCAGCAGCTTTTTCCCAGGGGCGAGTAACACCATATATTTT.